The 22 T cell receptor beta chains below come from one sample, sequenced in a study of cytomegalovirus exposure and HLA in healthy donors. PCR involved 60 Vbeta and 13 Jbeta primers. Data came from immunoSEQ multiplex PCR; TCRdb stores just in-frame clones and leaves some out. The record lists 96,000 or so clones, of which the ten most abundant hold 3.4%. The sequencing sample was made of PBMCs. The receptors were sampled from a woman under 40 in good health and CMV-seronegative.

This chain joins TRBV27 and TRBJ1-2; 7 nucleotides align to TRBD1. CDR1 is MNHEY, CDR2 SMNVEV, per germline (reference sequence). The CDR3 is 17 residues long. J lost 8 bases, V lost 3 bases, and 18 bases had no gene match. CDR3 region: CASSLWGPTGPKGGYTF. CDR3 nucleotides: TGTGCCAGCAGTTTGTGGGGCCCGACAGGGCCGAAAGGGGGCTACACCTTC.

The chain links TRBV19 to TRBJ2-3; 7 nucleotides line up with TRBD2. This CDR3 has 16 residues. Losses at the gene ends were 6 bases for V and 0 bases for J; bases not matched to a gene: 9. From germline, CDR1 is LNHDA and CDR2 SQIVND (reference sequence). The CDR3 sequence is CASRNPAGPSTDTQYF. CDR3 in DNA: TGTGCCAGTAGGAACCCAGCGGGACCGAGCACAGATACGCAGTATTTT.

A note on this clone: The identical CDR3 is also encoded by other nucleotide sequences in the sample. The CDR3 region has the DNA TGTGCCAGCAATACCGGGACTAGCGGGAGCTACGAGCAGTACTTC. Residues: CASNTGTSGSYEQYF. The V gene is TRBV6-1, the J gene TRBJ2-7; 14 bases line up with TRBD2. The CDR3 runs to 15 residues. From germline, CDR1 is MNHNS and CDR2 SASEGT. V shed 7 bases and J 3 bases; nucleotides not matched to a gene: 5.

The genes are TRBV6-5 and TRBJ1-2; D not certain. Germline loops: CDR1 MNHEY, CDR2 SVGAGI. V was cut by 0 bases and J by 4 bases, with 12 bases left in between. The CDR3 runs 15 residues. DNA of the CDR3: TGTGCCAGCAGTTACTCCCCCGAGAGTACCTATGGCTACACCTTC. Residues: CASSYSPESTYGYTF.

The chain recombines TRBV19 with TRBJ1-2; the match to TRBD1 covers 9 bases. V was clipped by 5 bases and J by 4 bases; unmatched bases: 8. Germline CDR1 LNHDA, CDR2 SQIVND (reference sequence). This CDR3 has 15 amino acids. The CDR3 DNA is TGTGCCAGTAGTTCGCCGGGACAGGGAGTCTATGGCTACACCTTC. It is translated as CASSSPGQGVYGYTF.

The chain is built from TRBV28 and TRBJ2-3; weak D call: TRBD2 (6 bases). Germline-derived CDR1 and CDR2 are MDHEN and SYDVKM. CDR3 length: 15 amino acids. V gave up 5 bases and J gave up 6 bases, with 18 bases separating them. This CDR3 reads CASSPSLGEVDTQYF. The CDR3 nucleotides read TGTGCCAGCAGTCCCTCGTTGGGGGAGGTGGATACGCAGTATTTT.

This chain joins TRBV6-6 and TRBJ2-2; tentatively, D is TRBD1 (6 bases). The V and J ends lost 11 bases and 5 bases respectively, with 18 bases between them. From germline, CDR1 is MNHNY and CDR2 SVGAGI (reference sequence). The CDR3 spans 14 residues. The CDR3: CAASWDIETGELFF. The CDR3 coding sequence is TGTGCCGCCTCCTGGGACATCGAGACCGGGGAGCTGTTTTTT.

The J gene is TRBJ1-5, the V gene TRBV28; 7 positions agree with TRBD1. From germline, CDR1 is MDHEN and CDR2 SYDVKM. The ends lost 5 bases at V and 9 bases at J; junction bases unmatched: 13. This CDR3 spans 15 amino acids. CDR3 region: CASSITGAPFAPQHF. In nucleotides, the CDR3 is TGTGCCAGCAGTATAACAGGGGCCCCCTTCGCGCCCCAGCATTTT.

The DNA for the CDR3 is TGTGCCAGCAGCCAACCGGGGAGGACGGTCTCTGGGGCCAACGTCCTGACTTTC. Translating gives CASSQPGRTVSGANVLTF. The J gene is TRBJ2-6, the V gene TRBV4-2; D is perhaps TRBD2 (6 bases). Between the trimmed V and J ends, which lost 2 bases and 0 bases, there was a span of 14 bases. The CDR3 is made up of 18 amino acids. Germline CDR1 LGHNA, CDR2 YNFKEQ.

The chain is built from TRBV7-9 and TRBJ2-7, with 9 bases that match TRBD1. The germline gives CDR1 SEHNR, CDR2 FQNEAQ (reference sequence). V lost 5 bases to trimming and J lost 4 bases; unmatched junction nucleotides: 12. The CDR3 consists of 16 residues. The CDR3 DNA reads TGTGCCAGCAGCCCTCGGGGACAGGGTTCCCTTTACGAGCAGTACTTC. As protein: CASSPRGQGSLYEQYF.

V gene TRBV6-5 combines with J gene TRBJ2-7, with 7 positions matching TRBD1. This CDR3 region has 15 residues. CDR1 and CDR2 (germline): MNHEY, SVGAGI. J lost 0 bases, V lost 6 bases, and 8 bases had no gene match. As DNA, the CDR3 is TGTGCCAGCAGCCGAGGGACAGACAGCTCCTACGAGCAGTACTTC. Protein product: CASSRGTDSSYEQYF.

V gene TRBV11-2 combines with J gene TRBJ2-2; TRBD1 matches at 8 bases. Losses at the gene ends were 5 bases for V and 3 bases for J; bases not matched to a gene: 2. Germline-derived CDR1 and CDR2 are SGHAT and FQNNGV. This CDR3 comprises 14 residues. In DNA, the CDR3 is TGTGCCAGCAGCAGGGACAGGCACACCGGGGAGCTGTTTTTT. As protein: CASSRDRHTGELFF.

The rearrangement links TRBV27 to TRBJ2-6, with 12 nucleotides matching TRBD1. After removal of 5 bases from V and 1 base from J, the junction contained 9 bases not matched to a gene. CDR3 length: 19 residues. In germline, CDR1 is MNHEY, CDR2 SMNVEV (reference sequence). CDR3 protein: CASSDRPGQGASGANVLTF. The DNA for the CDR3 is TGTGCCAGCAGTGACCGACCGGGACAGGGGGCTTCTGGGGCCAACGTCCTGACTTTC.

The rearrangement joins TRBV10-1 to TRBJ1-1; 7 positions match TRBD1. The germline CDR1 and CDR2 sequences are WNHNN and SYGVQD (reference sequence). This CDR3 is 13 amino acids long. V gave up 4 bases and J gave up 12 bases; unmatched junction bases: 11. CDR3 bases: TGCGCCAGCAGTGGGGCCAACGGGACAGTTTCTTTCTTT. It is translated as CASSGANGTVSFF.

This clone is deemed medium-sized by its frequency. The V and J genes are TRBV7-9 and TRBJ2-7, with D possibly TRBD2 on 6 matching bases. Trimming shortened V by 5 bases and J by 7 bases, and 15 bases separated the two germline ends. This CDR3 region has 13 residues. Germline values: CDR1 SEHNR, CDR2 FQNEAQ (reference sequence). The CDR3 is CASSEAEGEEQYF. The CDR3 DNA is TGTGCCAGCAGCGAGGCGGAGGGAGAAGAGCAGTACTTC.

Here the CDR3 reads CASSPAGWDTEAFF. The CDR3 coding sequence is TGTGCCAGCAGCCCTGCAGGATGGGACACTGAAGCTTTCTTT. The chain uses TRBV6-5 and TRBJ1-1, with D uncertain. Trimming shortened V by 6 bases and J by 3 bases, and 14 bases separated the two germline ends. Germline lookup yields CDR1 MNHEY and CDR2 SVGAGI. The length of the CDR3 is 14 residues.

The gene calls are TRBV14 and TRBJ2-1, with 12 bases fitting TRBD2. Germline-derived CDR1 and CDR2 are SGHDN and FVKESK. This CDR3 is built from 16 residues. V lost 4 bases to trimming and J lost 3 bases; unmatched junction nucleotides: 4. In nucleotides, the CDR3 is TGTGCCAGCAGCCTCCGGACTAGCGGGAACTACAATGAGCAGTTCTTC. Residues: CASSLRTSGNYNEQFF.

The J gene is TRBJ2-7, the V gene TRBV4-1; TRBD2 agrees at 9 bases. The germline V gene has CDR1 MGHRA and CDR2 YSYEKL. CDR3 length: 15 residues. V lost 1 base and J lost 4; bases outside the gene matches: 5. CDR3 amino acids: CASSQVSGLAYEQYF. The CDR3 DNA reads as TGCGCCAGCAGCCAAGTTTCCGGACTAGCGTACGAGCAGTACTTC.

This rearrangement joins TRBV6-5 to TRBJ1-1, with 7 bases that match TRBD1. Trimming took 7 bases from V and 4 from J; bases not matched to a gene: 9. Looked up from germline, CDR1 is MNHEY and CDR2 is SVGAGI. The CDR3 is made up of 14 amino acids. This CDR3 reads CASINSGGGTEAFF. CDR3 sequence (DNA): TGTGCCAGCATTAATTCAGGGGGAGGCACTGAAGCTTTCTTT.

The rearrangement uses TRBV5-6 and TRBJ2-1, with 7 nucleotides matching TRBD2. Germline CDR1 reads SGHDT; CDR2 reads YYEEEE. The CDR3 has 16 residues. The trim removed 5 bases at V and 9 bases at J, leaving 17 bases unmatched. The CDR3 reads CASSQTETSAISEQFF. The CDR3 bases are TGTGCCAGCAGTCAGACGGAAACTAGCGCAATCAGTGAGCAGTTCTTC.

V is TRBV19 and J is TRBJ2-5; 7 bases match TRBD2. Germline loops: CDR1 LNHDA, CDR2 SQIVND (reference sequence). The CDR3 contains 14 residues. V lost 2 bases, J lost 2 bases, and 2 bases stayed unmatched. Here the CDR3 DNA reads TGTGCCAGTAGTATAACCGGGGGGCAAGAGACCCAGTACTTC. Amino acid sequence: CASSITGGQETQYF.

This chain's CDR3 is CASSEFGGIKPQHF. The DNA for the CDR3 is TGTGCCAGCAGTGAATTCGGAGGGATTAAGCCCCAGCATTTT. The chain combines TRBV6-1 with TRBJ1-5; D ambiguous. Trimming stripped 2 bases from V and 8 bases from J, with 13 bases between. The CDR3 is 14 residues long. CDR1 is MNHNS and CDR2 is SASEGT in the germline V gene.